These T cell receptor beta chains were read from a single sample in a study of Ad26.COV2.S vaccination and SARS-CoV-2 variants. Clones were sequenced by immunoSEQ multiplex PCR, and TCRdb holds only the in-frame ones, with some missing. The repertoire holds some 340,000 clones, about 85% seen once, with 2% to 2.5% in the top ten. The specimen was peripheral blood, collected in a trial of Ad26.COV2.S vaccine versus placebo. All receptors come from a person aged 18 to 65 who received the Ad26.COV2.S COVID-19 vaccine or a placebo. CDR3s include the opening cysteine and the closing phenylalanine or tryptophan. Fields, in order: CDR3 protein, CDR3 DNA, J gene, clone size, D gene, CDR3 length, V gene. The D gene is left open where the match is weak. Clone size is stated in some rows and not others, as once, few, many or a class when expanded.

cdr3_aa: CASILGTGNTEAFF; cdr3_nt: TGTGCCAGCATTCTTGGAACAGGGAACACTGAAGCTTTCTTT; j_call: TRBJ1-1; clone_size: -; d_call: -; cdr3_length: 14; v_call: TRBV28
cdr3_aa: CASSHSRLAGLLDTQYF; cdr3_nt: TGCGCCAGCAGCCATTCCCGACTAGCGGGGTTGCTGGATACGCAGTATTTT; j_call: TRBJ2-3; clone_size: -; d_call: TRBD2; cdr3_length: 17; v_call: TRBV4-1
cdr3_aa: CSVLPGFNQPQHF; cdr3_nt: TGCAGCGTTTTACCAGGTTTCAATCAGCCCCAGCATTTT; j_call: TRBJ1-5; clone_size: -; d_call: -; cdr3_length: 13; v_call: TRBV29-1
cdr3_aa: CASSLGGQDNQPQHF; cdr3_nt: TGTGCCAGCAGCTTGGGGGGACAGGACAATCAGCCCCAGCATTTT; j_call: TRBJ1-5; clone_size: -; d_call: TRBD1; cdr3_length: 15; v_call: TRBV5-4
cdr3_aa: CATLAFRGDQPQHF; cdr3_nt: TGTGCCACCTTGGCATTTCGAGGGGATCAGCCCCAGCATTTT; j_call: TRBJ1-5; clone_size: -; d_call: -; cdr3_length: 14; v_call: TRBV6-5
cdr3_aa: CASSGDPGVGEKLFF; cdr3_nt: TGTGCCAGCAGTGGGGACCCGGGTGTGGGGGAAAAACTGTTTTTT; j_call: TRBJ1-4; clone_size: -; d_call: -; cdr3_length: 15; v_call: TRBV2
cdr3_aa: CASSLEPGGTDTQYF; cdr3_nt: TGCGCCAGCAGCTTGGAGCCGGGGGGCACAGATACGCAGTATTTT; j_call: TRBJ2-3; clone_size: -; d_call: -; cdr3_length: 15; v_call: TRBV5-1
cdr3_aa: CASSVTGSAANEKLFF; cdr3_nt: TGTGCCAGCAGCGTGACAGGGTCCGCGGCTAATGAAAAACTGTTTTTT; j_call: TRBJ1-4; clone_size: -; d_call: TRBD1; cdr3_length: 16; v_call: TRBV11-2
cdr3_aa: CASSFTPRGGSYEQYF; cdr3_nt: TGTGCCAGCAGCTTTACTCCGCGGGGGGGCTCCTACGAGCAGTACTTC; j_call: TRBJ2-7; clone_size: -; d_call: TRBD2; cdr3_length: 16; v_call: TRBV7-8
cdr3_aa: CASRQDRENTEAFF; cdr3_nt: TGTGCCAGCAGACAAGACAGGGAAAACACTGAAGCTTTCTTT; j_call: TRBJ1-1; clone_size: once; d_call: TRBD1; cdr3_length: 14; v_call: TRBV28
cdr3_aa: CAWSARTAGLYSNQPQHF; cdr3_nt: TGTGCCTGGAGTGCAAGGACAGCGGGCCTTTATAGCAATCAGCCCCAGCATTTT; j_call: TRBJ1-5; clone_size: -; d_call: -; cdr3_length: 18; v_call: TRBV30
cdr3_aa: CASSKVSTGKGTEAFF; cdr3_nt: TGTGCCAGCAGCAAAGTGAGTACGGGAAAGGGGACTGAAGCTTTCTTT; j_call: TRBJ1-1; clone_size: -; d_call: -; cdr3_length: 16; v_call: TRBV21-1
cdr3_aa: CASSLARGTQYF; cdr3_nt: TGCGCCAGCAGCTTGGCTAGAGGCACGCAGTATTTT; j_call: TRBJ2-3; clone_size: once; d_call: -; cdr3_length: 12; v_call: TRBV5-1
cdr3_aa: CASRMGLRTDTQYF; cdr3_nt: TGTGCCAGCAGAATGGGACTCCGCACAGATACGCAGTATTTT; j_call: TRBJ2-3; clone_size: -; d_call: -; cdr3_length: 14; v_call: TRBV7-2
cdr3_aa: CASSKLGGELFF; cdr3_nt: TGTGCCAGCAGCAAACTTGGCGGGGAGCTGTTTTTT; j_call: TRBJ2-2; clone_size: -; d_call: -; cdr3_length: 12; v_call: TRBV9
cdr3_aa: CSVVYPSTDTQYF; cdr3_nt: TGCAGCGTGGTTTACCCTAGCACAGATACGCAGTATTTT; j_call: TRBJ2-3; clone_size: -; d_call: -; cdr3_length: 13; v_call: TRBV29-1
cdr3_aa: CASSLSWGRGNQPQHF; cdr3_nt: TGTGCCAGCAGTTTATCCTGGGGAAGGGGCAATCAGCCCCAGCATTTT; j_call: TRBJ1-5; clone_size: -; d_call: -; cdr3_length: 16; v_call: TRBV28
cdr3_aa: CASSDVWGSDTQYF; cdr3_nt: TGTGCCAGCAGTGATGTGTGGGGTTCAGATACGCAGTATTTT; j_call: TRBJ2-3; clone_size: -; d_call: -; cdr3_length: 14; v_call: TRBV2
cdr3_aa: CASSLSAGMKHF; cdr3_nt: TGTGCCAGCAGCTTGTCTGCAGGGATGAAGCATTTT; j_call: TRBJ1-5; clone_size: -; d_call: -; cdr3_length: 12; v_call: TRBV5-8
cdr3_aa: CASSLTGGGTGELFF; cdr3_nt: TGTGCCAGCAGCTTAACAGGGGGCGGGACCGGGGAGCTGTTTTTT; j_call: TRBJ2-2; clone_size: -; d_call: TRBD1; cdr3_length: 15; v_call: TRBV7-2
cdr3_aa: CATSGGDSYNSPLHF; cdr3_nt: TGTGCCACCAGCGGGGGCGACTCCTATAATTCACCCCTCCACTTT; j_call: TRBJ1-6; clone_size: -; d_call: -; cdr3_length: 15; v_call: TRBV15
cdr3_aa: CASSLVTVKYRQGSYNEQFF; cdr3_nt: TGCGCCAGCAGCTTGGTCACGGTAAAATACCGACAGGGGTCCTACAATGAGCAGTTCTTC; j_call: TRBJ2-1; clone_size: -; d_call: TRBD1; cdr3_length: 20; v_call: TRBV5-1
cdr3_aa: CASSNRPGGNEQFF; cdr3_nt: TGCGCCAGCAGCAACCGGCCGGGGGGGAATGAGCAGTTCTTC; j_call: TRBJ2-1; clone_size: -; d_call: TRBD2; cdr3_length: 14; v_call: TRBV5-1
cdr3_aa: CASSPGGYGYTF; cdr3_nt: TGTGCCAGCAGCCCAGGGGGTTATGGCTACACCTTC; j_call: TRBJ1-2; clone_size: -; d_call: TRBD1; cdr3_length: 12; v_call: TRBV3-1/TRBV3-2
cdr3_aa: CASSYSERGGHTQYF; cdr3_nt: TGTGCCAGCAGTTACTCAGAGCGGGGGGGCCATACGCAGTATTTT; j_call: TRBJ2-3; clone_size: -; d_call: TRBD2; cdr3_length: 15; v_call: TRBV6-6
cdr3_aa: CASSPGTGVSNQPQHF; cdr3_nt: TGTGCCAGCAGCCCGGGGACAGGGGTGAGCAATCAGCCCCAGCATTTT; j_call: TRBJ1-5; clone_size: -; d_call: TRBD1; cdr3_length: 16; v_call: TRBV7-9
cdr3_aa: CASSMTSGGILRLFF; cdr3_nt: TGTGCCAGTAGTATGACTAGCGGGGGGATTCTTCGGCTGTTTTTT; j_call: TRBJ2-2; clone_size: -; d_call: TRBD2; cdr3_length: 15; v_call: TRBV19
cdr3_aa: CASSLADRVLYGYTF; cdr3_nt: TGTGCCAGCAGTTTGGCAGACAGGGTCCTCTATGGCTACACCTTC; j_call: TRBJ1-2; clone_size: -; d_call: TRBD1; cdr3_length: 15; v_call: TRBV28
cdr3_aa: CASSVGRLKWSGELFF; cdr3_nt: TGTGCCAGCAGCGTAGGGCGATTGAAATGGTCCGGGGAGCTGTTTTTT; j_call: TRBJ2-2; clone_size: -; d_call: -; cdr3_length: 16; v_call: TRBV9
cdr3_aa: CASSFTYEQYF; cdr3_nt: TGTGCCAGCAGCTTTACCTACGAGCAGTACTTC; j_call: TRBJ2-7; clone_size: -; d_call: -; cdr3_length: 11; v_call: TRBV7-2
cdr3_aa: CASSFNRDKNTEAFF; cdr3_nt: TGTGCCAGCAGCTTTAACCGGGACAAGAACACTGAAGCTTTCTTT; j_call: TRBJ1-1; clone_size: once; d_call: -; cdr3_length: 15; v_call: TRBV7-9
cdr3_aa: CASSSHGQGSLLHYGYTF; cdr3_nt: TGTGCCAGCAGTTCCCACGGACAGGGAAGTCTGTTGCACTATGGCTACACCTTC; j_call: TRBJ1-2; clone_size: few; d_call: TRBD1; cdr3_length: 18; v_call: TRBV27
cdr3_aa: CASSFGQNTEAFF; cdr3_nt: TGTGCCAGCAGTTTTGGACAGAACACTGAAGCTTTCTTT; j_call: TRBJ1-1; clone_size: -; d_call: -; cdr3_length: 13; v_call: TRBV27
cdr3_aa: CASSMLLVAPGRDTQYF; cdr3_nt: TGTGCCAGTAGTATGCTCCTCGTCGCGCCGGGGAGAGATACGCAGTATTTT; j_call: TRBJ2-3; clone_size: -; d_call: -; cdr3_length: 17; v_call: TRBV19
cdr3_aa: CASSLVGGADTQYF; cdr3_nt: TGCGCCAGCAGCTTGGTCGGGGGGGCAGATACGCAGTATTTT; j_call: TRBJ2-3; clone_size: -; d_call: TRBD2; cdr3_length: 14; v_call: TRBV5-1
cdr3_aa: CASSLQGRGRELFF; cdr3_nt: TGTGCTAGCAGCTTACAGGGACGGGGGCGAGAACTGTTTTTT; j_call: TRBJ1-4; clone_size: -; d_call: -; cdr3_length: 14; v_call: TRBV7-7
cdr3_aa: CASSQEYTGELFF; cdr3_nt: TGTGCCAGCAGCCAGGAATACACCGGGGAGCTGTTTTTT; j_call: TRBJ2-2; clone_size: -; d_call: -; cdr3_length: 13; v_call: TRBV5-6
cdr3_aa: CASSRTGTHQPQHF; cdr3_nt: TGTGCCAGCAGCCGGACAGGGACCCATCAGCCCCAGCATTTT; j_call: TRBJ1-5; clone_size: -; d_call: TRBD1; cdr3_length: 14; v_call: TRBV5-5
cdr3_aa: CASSWRENTEAFF; cdr3_nt: TGCGCCAGCAGCTGGAGGGAAAACACTGAAGCTTTCTTT; j_call: TRBJ1-1; clone_size: -; d_call: -; cdr3_length: 13; v_call: TRBV5-1
cdr3_aa: CASSLRLQINYGYTF; cdr3_nt: TGCGCCAGCAGCCTGCGTCTCCAAATTAACTATGGCTACACCTTC; j_call: TRBJ1-2; clone_size: -; d_call: -; cdr3_length: 15; v_call: TRBV5-1
cdr3_aa: CASGYDNLYGYTF; cdr3_nt: TGTGCTAGTGGCTATGACAACCTCTATGGCTACACCTTC; j_call: TRBJ1-2; clone_size: -; d_call: -; cdr3_length: 13; v_call: TRBV12-5